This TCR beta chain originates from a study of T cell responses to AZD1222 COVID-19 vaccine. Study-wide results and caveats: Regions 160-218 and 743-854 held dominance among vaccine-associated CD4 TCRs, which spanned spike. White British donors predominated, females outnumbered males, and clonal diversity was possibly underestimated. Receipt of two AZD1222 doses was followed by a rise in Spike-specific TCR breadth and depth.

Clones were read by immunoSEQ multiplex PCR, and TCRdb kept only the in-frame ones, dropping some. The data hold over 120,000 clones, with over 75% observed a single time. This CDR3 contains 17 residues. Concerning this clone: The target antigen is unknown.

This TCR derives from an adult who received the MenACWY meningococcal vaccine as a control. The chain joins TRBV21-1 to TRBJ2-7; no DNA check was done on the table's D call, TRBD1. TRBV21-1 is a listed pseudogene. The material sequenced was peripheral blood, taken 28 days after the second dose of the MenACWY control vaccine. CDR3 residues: CASSKGTPGGRGHEQYF. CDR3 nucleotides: TGTGCCAGCAGCAAAGGTACCCCGGGAGGCAGGGGGCACGAGCAGTACTTC.